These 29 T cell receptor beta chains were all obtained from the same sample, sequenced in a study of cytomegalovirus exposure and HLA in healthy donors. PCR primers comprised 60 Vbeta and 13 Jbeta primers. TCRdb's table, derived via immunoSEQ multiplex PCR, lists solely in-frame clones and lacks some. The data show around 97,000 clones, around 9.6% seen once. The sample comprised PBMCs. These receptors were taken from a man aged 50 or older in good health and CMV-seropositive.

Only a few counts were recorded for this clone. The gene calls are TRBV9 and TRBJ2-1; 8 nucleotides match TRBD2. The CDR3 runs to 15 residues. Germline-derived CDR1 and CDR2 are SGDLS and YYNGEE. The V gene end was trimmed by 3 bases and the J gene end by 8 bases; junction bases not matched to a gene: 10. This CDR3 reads CASSASSGRGDEQFF. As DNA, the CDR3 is TGTGCCAGCAGCGCCTCCAGCGGGAGAGGTGATGAGCAGTTCTTC.

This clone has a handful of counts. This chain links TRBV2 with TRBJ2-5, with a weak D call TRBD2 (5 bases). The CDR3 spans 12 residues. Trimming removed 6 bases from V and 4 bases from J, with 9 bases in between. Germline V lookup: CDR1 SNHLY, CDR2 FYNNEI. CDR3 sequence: CASSGIGETQYF. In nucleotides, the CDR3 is TGTGCCAGCAGCGGGATAGGAGAGACCCAGTACTTC. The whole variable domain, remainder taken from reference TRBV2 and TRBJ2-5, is EPEVTQTPSHQVTQMGQEVILRCVPISNHLYFYWYRQILGQKVEFLVSFYNNEISEKSEIFDDQFSVERPDGSNFTLKIRSTKLEDSAMYFCASSGIGETQYFGPGTRLLVL.

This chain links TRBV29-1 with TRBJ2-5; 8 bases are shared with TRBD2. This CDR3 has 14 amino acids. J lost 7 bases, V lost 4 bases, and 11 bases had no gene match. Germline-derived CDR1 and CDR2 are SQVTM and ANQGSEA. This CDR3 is CSVALADFQGTQYF. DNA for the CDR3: TGCAGCGTTGCACTAGCGGACTTCCAGGGGACCCAGTACTTC.

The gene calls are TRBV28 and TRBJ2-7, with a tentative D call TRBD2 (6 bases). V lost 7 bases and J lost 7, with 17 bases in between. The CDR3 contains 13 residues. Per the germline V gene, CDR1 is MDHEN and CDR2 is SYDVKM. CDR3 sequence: CASTPGDFLEQYF. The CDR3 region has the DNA TGTGCCAGCACCCCGGGGGACTTCCTTGAGCAGTACTTC. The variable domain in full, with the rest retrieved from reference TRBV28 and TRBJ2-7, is DVKVTQSSRYLVKRTGEKVFLECVQDMDHENMFWYRQDPGLGLRLIYFSYDVKMKEKGDIPEGYSVSREKKERFSLILESASTNQTSMYLCASTPGDFLEQYFGPGTRLTVT.

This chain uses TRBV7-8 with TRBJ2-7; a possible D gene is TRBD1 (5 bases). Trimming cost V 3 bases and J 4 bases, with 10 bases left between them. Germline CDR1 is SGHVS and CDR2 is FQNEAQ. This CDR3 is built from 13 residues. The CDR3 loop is CASSFQGSYEQYF. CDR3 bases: TGTGCCAGCAGCTTCCAGGGTAGTTACGAGCAGTACTTC.

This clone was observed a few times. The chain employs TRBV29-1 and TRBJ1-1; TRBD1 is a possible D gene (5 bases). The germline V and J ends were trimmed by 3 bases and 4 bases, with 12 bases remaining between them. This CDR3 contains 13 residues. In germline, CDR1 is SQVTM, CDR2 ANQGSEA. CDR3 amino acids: CSVDRGRGTEAFF. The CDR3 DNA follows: TGCAGCGTTGATAGGGGCCGAGGCACTGAAGCTTTCTTT.

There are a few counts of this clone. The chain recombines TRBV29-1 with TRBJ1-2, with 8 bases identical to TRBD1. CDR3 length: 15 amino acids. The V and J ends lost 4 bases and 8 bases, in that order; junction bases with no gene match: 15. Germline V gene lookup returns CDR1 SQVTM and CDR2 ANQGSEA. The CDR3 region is CSVAVQGVNREGYTF. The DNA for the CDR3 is TGCAGCGTTGCCGTACAGGGGGTTAACAGGGAAGGCTACACCTTC.

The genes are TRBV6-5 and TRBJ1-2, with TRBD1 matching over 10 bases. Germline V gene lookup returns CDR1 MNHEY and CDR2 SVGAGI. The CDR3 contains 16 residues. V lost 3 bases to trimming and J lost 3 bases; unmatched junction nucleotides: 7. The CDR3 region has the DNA TGTGCCAGCAGTTATCACCGGGACAGGGGTCACTATGGCTACACCTTC. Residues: CASSYHRDRGHYGYTF.

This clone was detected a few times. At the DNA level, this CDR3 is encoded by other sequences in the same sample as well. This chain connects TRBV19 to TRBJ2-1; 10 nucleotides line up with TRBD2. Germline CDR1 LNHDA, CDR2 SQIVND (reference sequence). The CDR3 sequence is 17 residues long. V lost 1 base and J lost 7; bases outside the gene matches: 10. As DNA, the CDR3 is TGTGCCAGTAGTATAGGTTCGGCTAGCGGGAGTAGAAATGAGCAGTTCTTC. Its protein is CASSIGSASGSRNEQFF.

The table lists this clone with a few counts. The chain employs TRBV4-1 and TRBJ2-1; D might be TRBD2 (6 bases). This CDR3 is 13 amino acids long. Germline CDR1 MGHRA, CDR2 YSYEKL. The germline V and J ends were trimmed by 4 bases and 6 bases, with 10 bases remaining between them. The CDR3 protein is CASSRLATNEQFF. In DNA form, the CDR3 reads TGCGCCAGCAGCCGGCTAGCGACCAATGAGCAGTTCTTC.

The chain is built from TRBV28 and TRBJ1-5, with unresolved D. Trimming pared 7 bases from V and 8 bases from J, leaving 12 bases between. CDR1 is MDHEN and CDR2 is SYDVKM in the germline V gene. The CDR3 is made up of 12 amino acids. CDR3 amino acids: CASKPQREPQHF. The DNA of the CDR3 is TGTGCCAGCAAACCGCAACGGGAGCCCCAGCATTTT.

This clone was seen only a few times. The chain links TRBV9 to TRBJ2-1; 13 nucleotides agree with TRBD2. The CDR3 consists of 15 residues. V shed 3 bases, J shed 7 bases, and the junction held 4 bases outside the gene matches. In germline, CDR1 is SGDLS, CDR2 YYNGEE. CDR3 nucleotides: TGTGCCAGCAGCGGGGGACTAGCGGGAAGGAATGAGCAGTTCTTC. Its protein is CASSGGLAGRNEQFF.

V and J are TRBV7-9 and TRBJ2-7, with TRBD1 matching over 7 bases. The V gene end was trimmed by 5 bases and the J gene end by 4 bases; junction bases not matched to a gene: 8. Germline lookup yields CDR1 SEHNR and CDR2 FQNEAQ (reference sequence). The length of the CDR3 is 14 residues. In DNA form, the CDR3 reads TGTGCCAGCAGCAACCCGACAGGGCAATACGAGCAGTACTTC. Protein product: CASSNPTGQYEQYF.

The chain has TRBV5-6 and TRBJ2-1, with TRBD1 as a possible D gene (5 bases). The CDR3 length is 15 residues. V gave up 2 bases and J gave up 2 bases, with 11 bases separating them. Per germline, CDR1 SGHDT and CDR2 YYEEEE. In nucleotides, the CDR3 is TGTGCCAGCAGCTTTCGCAGGGCGGCCTACAATGAGCAGTTCTTC. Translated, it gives CASSFRRAAYNEQFF. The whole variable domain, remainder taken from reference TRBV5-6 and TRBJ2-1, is DAGVTQSPTHLIKTRGQQVTLRCSPKSGHDTVSWYQQALGQGPQFIFQYYEEEERQRGNFPDRFSGHQFPNYSSELNVNALLLGDSALYLCASSFRRAAYNEQFFGPGTRLTVL.

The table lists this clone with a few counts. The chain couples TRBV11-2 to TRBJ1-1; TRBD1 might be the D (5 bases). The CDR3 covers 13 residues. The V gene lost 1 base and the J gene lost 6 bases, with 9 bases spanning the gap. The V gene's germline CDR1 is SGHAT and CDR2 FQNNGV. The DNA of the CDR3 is TGTGCCAGCAGCTTAGGCCCGGGGGCTGAAGCTTTCTTT. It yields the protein CASSLGPGAEAFF. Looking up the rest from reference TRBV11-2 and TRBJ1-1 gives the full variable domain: EAGVAQSPRYKIIEKRQSVAFWCNPISGHATLYWYQQILGQGPKLLIQFQNNGVVDDSQLPKDRFSAERLKGVDSTLKIQPAKLEDSAVYLCASSLGPGAEAFFGQGTRLTVV.

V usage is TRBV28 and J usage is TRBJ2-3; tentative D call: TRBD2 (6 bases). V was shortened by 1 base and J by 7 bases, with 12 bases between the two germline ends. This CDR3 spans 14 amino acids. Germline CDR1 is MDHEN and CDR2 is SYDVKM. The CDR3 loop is CASSLSTAGHTQYF. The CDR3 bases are TGTGCCAGCAGTTTATCTACGGCGGGGCATACGCAGTATTTT.

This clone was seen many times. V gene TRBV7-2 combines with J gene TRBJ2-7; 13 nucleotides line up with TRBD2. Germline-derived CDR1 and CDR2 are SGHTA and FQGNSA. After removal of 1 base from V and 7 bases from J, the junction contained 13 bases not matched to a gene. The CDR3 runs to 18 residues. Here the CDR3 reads CASSLVPPTSGRGGEQYF. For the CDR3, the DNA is TGTGCCAGCAGCTTAGTTCCCCCCACTAGCGGGAGGGGCGGAGAGCAGTACTTC.

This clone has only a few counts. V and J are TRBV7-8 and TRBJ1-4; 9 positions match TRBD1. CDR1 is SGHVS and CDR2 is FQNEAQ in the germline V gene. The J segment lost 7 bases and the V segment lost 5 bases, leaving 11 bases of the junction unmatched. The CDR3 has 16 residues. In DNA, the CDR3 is TGTGCCAGCAGCGCCACGACCGGGACAGGGACTGAAAAACTGTTTTTT. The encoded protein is CASSATTGTGTEKLFF.

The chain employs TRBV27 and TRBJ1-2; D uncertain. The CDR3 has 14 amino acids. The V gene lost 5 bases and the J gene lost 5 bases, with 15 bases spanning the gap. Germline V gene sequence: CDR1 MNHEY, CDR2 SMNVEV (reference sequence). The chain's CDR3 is CASSPSGLPYGYTF. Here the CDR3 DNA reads TGTGCCAGCAGTCCTTCGGGGTTACCTTATGGCTACACCTTC.

As DNA, the CDR3 is TGTGCAAGTCGCTTAGTTGTGCAGGGTGACCAGCCCCAGCATTTT. Its translation: CASRLVVQGDQPQHF. The J gene is TRBJ1-5, the V gene TRBV12-2; the D segment call TRBD1 is taken from the table without a DNA check. TRBV12-2 is a pseudogene locus. This CDR3 contains 15 residues.

This chain's CDR3 is CASIPDSYPGTDTQYF. CDR3 in DNA: TGTGCCAGCATCCCCGACTCCTACCCGGGGACAGATACGCAGTATTTT. The rearrangement links TRBV2 to TRBJ2-3, with D possibly matching TRBD2 (5 bases). V shed 7 bases and J shed 3 bases, with 20 bases lying between them. This CDR3 has 16 residues. Looked up from germline, CDR1 is SNHLY and CDR2 is FYNNEI. Supplemented by reference TRBV2 and TRBJ2-3, the full variable domain reads EPEVTQTPSHQVTQMGQEVILRCVPISNHLYFYWYRQILGQKVEFLVSFYNNEISEKSEIFDDQFSVERPDGSNFTLKIRSTKLEDSAMYFCASIPDSYPGTDTQYFGPGTRLTVL.

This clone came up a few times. The CDR3 region has the DNA TGTGCCAGCTCACAAGGGACAGGTTCCTACAATGAGCAGTTCTTC. It translates to CASSQGTGSYNEQFF. The chain recombines TRBV18 with TRBJ2-1, with 8 bases lining up with TRBD1. The CDR3 consists of 15 residues. V shed 4 bases and J 1 base; nucleotides not matched to a gene: 3. Germline V lookup: CDR1 KGHSH, CDR2 LQKENI.

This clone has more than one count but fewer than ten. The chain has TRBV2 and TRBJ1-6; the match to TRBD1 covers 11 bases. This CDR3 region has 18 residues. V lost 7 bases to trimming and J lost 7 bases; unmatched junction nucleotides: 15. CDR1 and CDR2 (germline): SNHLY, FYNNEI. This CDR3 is CASTARGAGTGGNSPLHF. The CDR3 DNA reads TGTGCCAGCACCGCTAGAGGTGCCGGGACAGGGGGGAATTCACCCCTCCACTTT.

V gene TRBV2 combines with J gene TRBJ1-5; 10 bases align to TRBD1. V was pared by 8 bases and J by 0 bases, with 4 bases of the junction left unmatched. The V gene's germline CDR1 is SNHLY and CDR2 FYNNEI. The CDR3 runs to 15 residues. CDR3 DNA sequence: TGTGCCAGCCAGGACAGGGGGAGTAGCAATCAGCCCCAGCATTTT. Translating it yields CASQDRGSSNQPQHF.

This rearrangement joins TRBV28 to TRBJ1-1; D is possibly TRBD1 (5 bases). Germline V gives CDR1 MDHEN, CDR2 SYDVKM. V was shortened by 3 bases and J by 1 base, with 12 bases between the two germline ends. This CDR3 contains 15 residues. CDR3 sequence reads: CASSFLGARNTEAFF. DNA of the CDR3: TGTGCCAGCAGTTTTCTAGGGGCGCGGAACACTGAAGCTTTCTTT.

CDR3 nucleotides: TGTGCCAGCAGAGGCCCCGGGACAGGGAACTATGGCTACACCTTC. Translated, it gives CASRGPGTGNYGYTF. V usage is TRBV28 and J usage is TRBJ1-2; 9 bases are a match to TRBD1. The germline V gene encodes CDR1 MDHEN and CDR2 SYDVKM. Trimming at V came to 6 bases and at J to 2 bases, leaving 7 bases not matched to a gene. The CDR3 is 15 amino acids.

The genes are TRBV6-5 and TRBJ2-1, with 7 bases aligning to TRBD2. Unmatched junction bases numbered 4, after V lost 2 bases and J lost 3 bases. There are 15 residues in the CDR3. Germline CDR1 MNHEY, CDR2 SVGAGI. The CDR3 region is CASSYEASGYNEQFF. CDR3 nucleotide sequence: TGTGCCAGCAGTTACGAGGCTAGCGGCTACAATGAGCAGTTCTTC.

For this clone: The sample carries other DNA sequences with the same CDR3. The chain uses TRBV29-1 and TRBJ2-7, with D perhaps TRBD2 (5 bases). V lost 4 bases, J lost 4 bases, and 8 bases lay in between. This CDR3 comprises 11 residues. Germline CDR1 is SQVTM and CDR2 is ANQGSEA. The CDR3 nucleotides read TGCAGCGTTGGACGGGGTTACGAGCAGTACTTC. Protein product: CSVGRGYEQYF.

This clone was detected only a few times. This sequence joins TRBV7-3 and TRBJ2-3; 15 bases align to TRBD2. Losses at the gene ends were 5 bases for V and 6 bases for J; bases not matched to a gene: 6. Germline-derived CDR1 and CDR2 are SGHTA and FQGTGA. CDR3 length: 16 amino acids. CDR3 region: CASSPGTSGRTDTQYF. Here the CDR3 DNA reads TGTGCCAGCAGCCCCGGGACTAGCGGGAGGACGGATACGCAGTATTTT.